These 2 T cell receptor beta chains originate from one sample sequenced in a study of blood T cell repertoires in COVID-19. The data were produced by immunoSEQ multiplex PCR, yet TCRdb's version contains in-frame clones alone and is incomplete. This sample yields 130,000 to 150,000 clones, of which around 87% are seen a single time; approximately 10% belongs to the top ten. The sample taken for sequencing was PBMCs or T cells enriched from blood (not recorded which). Source of these receptors: a man aged 60-69 years who had recovered from COVID-19.

This clone turned up a few times. DNA for the CDR3: TGTGCCAGCAGTTCCCCGACAGACTTTAATGAAAAACTGTTTTTT. Its translation is CASSSPTDFNEKLFF. The V gene is TRBV6-2 or TRBV6-3, the J gene TRBJ1-4, with D possibly being TRBD1 (5 bases). Germline CDR1 is MNHEY and CDR2 is SVGEGT. Trimming removed 4 bases at V and 4 bases at J, with 13 bases between. The CDR3 has 15 residues.

The rearrangement links TRBV6-5 to TRBJ2-3; D gene uncertain. The ends were cut back, 4 bases at V and 3 bases at J, with 8 bases in the middle. Germline V gene data show CDR1 as MNHEY and CDR2 as SVGAGI. The CDR3 covers 13 residues. Here the CDR3 reads CASSSPGTDTQYF. The CDR3 coding sequence is TGTGCCAGCAGTTCCCCAGGAACAGATACGCAGTATTTT.